The clone carrying this T cell receptor (beta chain) was picked up many times. What it recognizes is unknown. The data originate from a study of T cells in Graves' hyperthyroidism and ophthalmopathy. RNA transcripts were the template for amplifying TCR beta CDR3 regions. The TCR CDR3 was amplified in a first-round RT-PCR using the HTBI primer set. TCRdb reprocessed the multiplex PCR reads via MiXCR and lists one record per CDR3 protein. The sample includes about 540,000 distinct CDR3 sequences, roughly 50% of them seen just once. Germline-derived CDR1 and CDR2 are SGHTA and FQGNSA. This CDR3 spans 13 amino acids. With 1 base removed from V and 7 bases from J, the gap between germline ends came to 10 bases. Diagnoses were made from clinical symptoms, serum measures (thyroxine and TRAb), thyroid ultrasound and orbital computed tomography. Study-level points and caveats: Blood also held most thyroid clonotypes expanded beyond 0.001. With a median lead of 6.5 months before onset, the model predicted ophthalmopathy.

Sequencing was performed on peripheral blood or thyroid tissue (not recorded which). The V gene is TRBV7-2, the J gene TRBJ1-1; the D is unclear. The source of this sequence is a woman aged 18-35 years with Graves' hyperthyroidism. CDR3 residues: CASSLVVTDEAFF. In nucleotides, the CDR3 is TGTGCCAGCAGCTTAGTTGTAACCGATGAAGCTTTCTTT.